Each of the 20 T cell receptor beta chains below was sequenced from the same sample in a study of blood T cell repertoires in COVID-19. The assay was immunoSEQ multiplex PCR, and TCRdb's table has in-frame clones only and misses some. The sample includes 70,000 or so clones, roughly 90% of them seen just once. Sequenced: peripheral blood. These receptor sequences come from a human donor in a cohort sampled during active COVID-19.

This CDR3 is CASSLAGLISTEKLFF. For the CDR3, the DNA is TGTGCCAGCAGCTTAGCCGGACTCATCTCCACTGAAAAACTGTTTTTT. The genes are TRBV7-2 and TRBJ1-4; D is unresolved. The CDR3 length is 16 residues. The V end was cut by 0 bases, the J end by 7 bases, with 15 bases between. Germline V CDR1 and CDR2: SGHTA, FQGNSA.

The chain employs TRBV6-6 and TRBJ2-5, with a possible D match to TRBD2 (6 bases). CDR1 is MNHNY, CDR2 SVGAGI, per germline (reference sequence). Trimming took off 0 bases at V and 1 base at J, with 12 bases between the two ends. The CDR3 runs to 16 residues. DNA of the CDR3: TGTGCCAGCAGTTACTCGGGAGGCAGCGTCCAAGAGACCCAGTACTTC. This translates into CASSYSGGSVQETQYF.

CDR3 coding DNA: TGTGCCAGCAGCTTAGAAATAGCGACCAATGAGCAGTTCTTC. This encodes CASSLEIATNEQFF. The chain carries TRBV7-2 and TRBJ2-1, with TRBD2 as a possible D gene (5 bases). The CDR3 runs to 14 residues. Trimming removed 1 base at V and 6 bases at J, with 10 bases between. Per the germline V gene, CDR1 is SGHTA and CDR2 is FQGNSA.

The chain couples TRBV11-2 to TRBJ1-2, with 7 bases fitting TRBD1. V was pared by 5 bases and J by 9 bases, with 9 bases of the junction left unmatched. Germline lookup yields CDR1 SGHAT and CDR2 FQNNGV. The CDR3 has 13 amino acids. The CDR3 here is CASSPDRETSYTF. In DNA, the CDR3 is TGTGCCAGCAGCCCAGACAGGGAAACAAGCTACACCTTC. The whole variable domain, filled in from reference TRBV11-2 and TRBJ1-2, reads EAGVAQSPRYKIIEKRQSVAFWCNPISGHATLYWYQQILGQGPKLLIQFQNNGVVDDSQLPKDRFSAERLKGVDSTLKIQPAKLEDSAVYLCASSPDRETSYTFGSGTRLTVV.

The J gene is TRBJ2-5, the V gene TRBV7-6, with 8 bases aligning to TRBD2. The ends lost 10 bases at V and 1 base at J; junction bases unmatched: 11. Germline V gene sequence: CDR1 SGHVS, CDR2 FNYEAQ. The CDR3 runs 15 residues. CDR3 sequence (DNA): TGTGCCACAGCCAGGGGTAGCGGGGTCCAAGAGACCCAGTACTTC. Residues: CATARGSGVQETQYF.

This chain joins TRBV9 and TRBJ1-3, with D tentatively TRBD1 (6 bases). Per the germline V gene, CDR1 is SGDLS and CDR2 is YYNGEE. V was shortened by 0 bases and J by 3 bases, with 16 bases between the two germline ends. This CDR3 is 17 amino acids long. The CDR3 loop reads CASSVESGQVFGNTIYF. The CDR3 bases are TGTGCCAGCAGCGTAGAATCGGGACAAGTATTTGGAAACACCATATATTTT. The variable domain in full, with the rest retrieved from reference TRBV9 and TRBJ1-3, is DSGVTQTPKHLITATGQRVTLRCSPRSGDLSVYWYQQSLDQGLQFLIQYYNGEERAKGNILERFSAQQFPDLHSELNLSSLELGDSALYFCASSVESGQVFGNTIYFGEGSWLTVV.

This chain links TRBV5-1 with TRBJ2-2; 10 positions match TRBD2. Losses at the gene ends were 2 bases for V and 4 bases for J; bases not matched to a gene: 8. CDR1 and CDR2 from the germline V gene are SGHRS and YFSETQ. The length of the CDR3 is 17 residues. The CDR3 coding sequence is TGCGCCAGCAGCTTAACAGCGGGAGGGCCTGGCACCGGGGAGCTGTTTTTT. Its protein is CASSLTAGGPGTGELFF. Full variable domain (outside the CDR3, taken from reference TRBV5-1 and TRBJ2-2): KAGVTQTPRYLIKTRGQQVTLSCSPISGHRSVSWYQQTPGQGLQFLFEYFSETQRNKGNFPGRFSGRQFSNSRSEMNVSTLELGDSALYLCASSLTAGGPGTGELFFGEGSRLTVL.

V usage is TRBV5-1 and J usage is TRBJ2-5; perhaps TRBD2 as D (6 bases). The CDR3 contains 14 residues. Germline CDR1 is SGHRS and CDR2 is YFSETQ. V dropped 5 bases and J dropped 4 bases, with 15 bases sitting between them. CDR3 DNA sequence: TGCGCCAGCAGAGTTAGCGGTGGGACAGAGACCCAGTACTTC. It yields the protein CASRVSGGTETQYF.

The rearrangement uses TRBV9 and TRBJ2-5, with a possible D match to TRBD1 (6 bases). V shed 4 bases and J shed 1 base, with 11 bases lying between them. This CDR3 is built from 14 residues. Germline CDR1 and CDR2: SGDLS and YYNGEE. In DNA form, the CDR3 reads TGTGCCAGCAGCCCTAGGGGGACCCAAGAGACCCAGTACTTC. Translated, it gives CASSPRGTQETQYF.

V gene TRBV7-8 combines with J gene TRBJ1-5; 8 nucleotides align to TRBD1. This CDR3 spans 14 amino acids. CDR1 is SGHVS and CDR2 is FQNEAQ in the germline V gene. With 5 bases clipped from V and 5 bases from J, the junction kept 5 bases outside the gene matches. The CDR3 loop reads CASSAGTGHQPQHF. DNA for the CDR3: TGTGCCAGCAGCGCTGGGACAGGCCATCAGCCCCAGCATTTT.

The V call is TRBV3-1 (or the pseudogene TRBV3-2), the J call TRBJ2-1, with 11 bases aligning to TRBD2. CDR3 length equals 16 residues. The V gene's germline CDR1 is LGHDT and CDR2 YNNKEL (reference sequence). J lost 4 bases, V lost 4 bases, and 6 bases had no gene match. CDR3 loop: CASSRKLAGDYNEQFF. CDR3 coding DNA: TGTGCCAGCAGCCGAAAACTAGCGGGAGATTACAATGAGCAGTTCTTC.

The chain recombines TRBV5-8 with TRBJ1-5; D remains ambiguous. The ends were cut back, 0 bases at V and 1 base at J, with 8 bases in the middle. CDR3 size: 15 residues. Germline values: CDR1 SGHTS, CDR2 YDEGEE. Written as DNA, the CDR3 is TGTGCCAGCAGCTTGGTTAGTGAAAGCAATCAGCCCCAGCATTTT. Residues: CASSLVSESNQPQHF.

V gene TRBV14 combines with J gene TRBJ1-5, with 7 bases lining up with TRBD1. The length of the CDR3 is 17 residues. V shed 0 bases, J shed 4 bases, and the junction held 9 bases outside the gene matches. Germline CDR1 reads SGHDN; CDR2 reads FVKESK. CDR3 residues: CASSQERGRPLNQPQHF. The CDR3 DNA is TGTGCCAGCAGCCAAGAGAGGGGGCGCCCCCTTAATCAGCCCCAGCATTTT.

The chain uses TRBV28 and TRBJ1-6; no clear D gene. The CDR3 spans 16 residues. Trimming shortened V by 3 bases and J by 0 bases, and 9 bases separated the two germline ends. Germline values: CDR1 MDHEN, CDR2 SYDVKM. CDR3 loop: CASSLYSSSYNSPLHF. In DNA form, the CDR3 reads TGTGCCAGCAGTTTGTACTCGAGCTCCTATAATTCACCCCTCCACTTT.

The DNA for the CDR3 is TGCGCCAGCAGCCAGGGAAGGACTAGCGGCACAGATACGCAGTATTTT. This sequence encodes CASSQGRTSGTDTQYF. The genes are TRBV4-3 and TRBJ2-3; TRBD2 agrees at 9 bases. The CDR3 length is 16 residues. Germline assignment: CDR1 LGHNA and CDR2 YSLEER. V shed 3 bases, J shed 1 base, and the junction held 5 bases outside the gene matches.

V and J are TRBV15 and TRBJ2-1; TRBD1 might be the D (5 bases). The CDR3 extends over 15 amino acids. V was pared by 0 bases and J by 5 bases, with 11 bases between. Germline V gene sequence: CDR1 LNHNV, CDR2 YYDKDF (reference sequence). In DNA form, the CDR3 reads TGTGCCACCAGCAGAGATGGTAAGGGGAACAATGAGCAGTTCTTC. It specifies CATSRDGKGNNEQFF.

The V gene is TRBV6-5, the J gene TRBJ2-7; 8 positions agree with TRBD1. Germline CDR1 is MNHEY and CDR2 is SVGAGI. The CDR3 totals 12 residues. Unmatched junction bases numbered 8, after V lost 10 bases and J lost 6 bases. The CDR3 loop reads CATGDRSGEQYF. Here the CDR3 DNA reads TGTGCCACCGGGGACAGGTCGGGCGAGCAGTACTTC.

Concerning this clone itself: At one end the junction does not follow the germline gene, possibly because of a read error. The CDR3 region is CASNLVHTGGLQETQYF. The CDR3 DNA reads TGTGCCAGCAACTTAGTTCATACAGGGGGCCTCCAAGAGACCCAGTACTTC. The rearrangement joins TRBV7-2 to TRBJ2-5; 9 bases match TRBD1. Germline CDR1 and CDR2: SGHTA and FQGNSA. CDR3 length: 17 residues. The full variable domain, completed using reference TRBV7-2 and TRBJ2-5, is GAGVSQSPSNKVTEKGKDVELRCDPISGHTALYWYRQSLGQGLEFLIYFQGNSAPDKSGLPSDRFSAERTGGSVSTLTIQRTQQEDSAVYLCASNLVHTGGLQETQYFGPGTRLLVL.

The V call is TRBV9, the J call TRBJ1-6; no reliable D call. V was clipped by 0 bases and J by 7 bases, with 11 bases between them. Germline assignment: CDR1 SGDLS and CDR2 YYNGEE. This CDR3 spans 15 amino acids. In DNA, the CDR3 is TGTGCCAGCAGCGTAGGTCCGGGTGCCAATTCACCCCTCCACTTT. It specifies CASSVGPGANSPLHF.

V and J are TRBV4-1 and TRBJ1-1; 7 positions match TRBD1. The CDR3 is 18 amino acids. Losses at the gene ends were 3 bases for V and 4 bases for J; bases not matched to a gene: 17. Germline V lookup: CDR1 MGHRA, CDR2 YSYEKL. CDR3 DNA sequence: TGCGCCAGCAGCCAGGACCGGAGCAGGGGGGATATGAGCACTGAAGCTTTCTTT. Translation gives CASSQDRSRGDMSTEAFF.